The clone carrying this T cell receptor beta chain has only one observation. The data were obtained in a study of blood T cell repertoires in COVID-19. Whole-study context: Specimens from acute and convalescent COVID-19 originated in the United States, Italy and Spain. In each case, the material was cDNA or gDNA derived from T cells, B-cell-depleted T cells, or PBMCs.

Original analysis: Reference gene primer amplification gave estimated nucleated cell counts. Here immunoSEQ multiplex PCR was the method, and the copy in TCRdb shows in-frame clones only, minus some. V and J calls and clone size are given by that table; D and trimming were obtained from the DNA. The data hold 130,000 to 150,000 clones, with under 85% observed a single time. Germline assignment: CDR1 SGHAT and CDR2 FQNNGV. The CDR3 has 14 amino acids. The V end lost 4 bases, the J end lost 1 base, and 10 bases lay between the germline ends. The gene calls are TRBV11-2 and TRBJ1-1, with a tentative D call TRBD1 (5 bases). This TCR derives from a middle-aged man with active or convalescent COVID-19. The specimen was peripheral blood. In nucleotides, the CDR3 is TGTGCCAGCAGCTCGTACAGGAGGAACACTGAAGCTTTCTTT. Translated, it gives CASSSYRRNTEAFF.